Below are 14 T cell receptor beta chains sequenced from a single sample in a study of shared clonotypes between healthy human individuals. Generated by immunoSEQ multiplex PCR, the TCRdb table keeps only in-frame clones and is missing some. The profile shows nearly 1 million clones, 70% to 85% of them singletons. Sequencing input: memory CD4+ T cells sorted from blood. Subset specified: CD45RA-negative fraction. Receptor source: a man aged 18 to 35 in good health.

This clone occurred many times. The rearrangement links TRBV2 to TRBJ2-7; D not resolved. There are 14 residues in the CDR3. Per germline, CDR1 SNHLY and CDR2 FYNNEI. Between the trimmed V and J ends, which lost 6 bases and 4 bases, there was a span of 16 bases. CDR3 nucleotides: TGTGCCAGCAGGGAACGGTTATTTTCGTACGAGCAGTACTTC. Translating it yields CASRERLFSYEQYF.

The chain has TRBV5-6 and TRBJ2-7; TRBD1 might be the D (5 bases). The CDR3 has 15 residues. The V and J ends lost 1 base and 0 bases respectively, with 11 bases between them. Germline CDR1 SGHDT, CDR2 YYEEEE. Here the CDR3 reads CASSLQGRPSYEQYF. DNA for the CDR3: TGTGCCAGCAGCTTGCAGGGAAGGCCCTCCTACGAGCAGTACTTC. Based on the CDR3 plus reference TRBV5-6 and TRBJ2-7, the full variable domain is DAGVTQSPTHLIKTRGQQVTLRCSPKSGHDTVSWYQQALGQGPQFIFQYYEEEERQRGNFPDRFSGHQFPNYSSELNVNALLLGDSALYLCASSLQGRPSYEQYFGPGTRLTVT.

The chain joins TRBV18 to TRBJ2-2; 8 bases are shared with TRBD2. The CDR3 is made up of 16 amino acids. The germline V gene encodes CDR1 KGHSH and CDR2 LQKENI. Trimming at V came to 0 bases and at J to 4 bases, leaving 4 bases not matched to a gene. The CDR3 here is CASSPPTSAFTGELFF. CDR3 nucleotide sequence: TGTGCCAGCTCACCACCGACTAGCGCGTTCACCGGGGAGCTGTTTTTT.

The chain is built from TRBV6-5 and TRBJ2-5; D perhaps matches TRBD2 (5 bases). The CDR3 loop spans 12 amino acids. V lost 8 bases and J lost 2, with 9 bases in between. In germline, CDR1 is MNHEY, CDR2 SVGAGI. Here the CDR3 reads CASLGAQETQYF. DNA of the CDR3: TGTGCCAGCCTGGGAGCTCAAGAGACCCAGTACTTC.

This clone was seen only a few times. V is TRBV19 and J is TRBJ1-1; tentatively, D is TRBD1 (5 bases). Trimming took off 4 bases at V and 0 bases at J, with 15 bases between the two ends. This CDR3 is built from 16 residues. Germline V gene data show CDR1 as LNHDA and CDR2 as SQIVND (reference sequence). The CDR3 sequence: CASSKGSGFVNTEAFF. CDR3 DNA: TGTGCCAGTAGTAAGGGGTCAGGCTTCGTGAACACTGAAGCTTTCTTT.

J is TRBJ2-4 and V is TRBV6-5, with TRBD2 as a possible D gene (5 bases). The CDR3 has 14 amino acids. V was trimmed by 2 bases and J by 8 bases, leaving 13 bases between them. Germline assignment: CDR1 MNHEY and CDR2 SVGAGI. CDR3 in amino acids: CASSYGRPGDIQYF. CDR3 bases: TGTGCCAGCAGTTACGGTAGGCCCGGGGACATTCAGTACTTC.

The chain employs TRBV6-5 and TRBJ2-3; 9 bases match TRBD1. CDR1 MNHEY and CDR2 SVGAGI come from the germline V gene. Trimming cost V 5 bases and J 4 bases; bases outside gene matches: 7. The CDR3 has 15 amino acids. CDR3 DNA: TGTGCCAGCAGTAGACAGGGGGTTGGCGCAGATACGCAGTATTTT. Encoded protein: CASSRQGVGADTQYF.

V gene TRBV4-1 combines with J gene TRBJ2-3, with D uncertain. V shed 1 base and J shed 3 bases, with 11 bases lying between them. The germline V gene encodes CDR1 MGHRA and CDR2 YSYEKL. The CDR3 is 15 residues long. For the CDR3, the DNA is TGCGCCAGCAGCCAAGGTGATAGCTTTACAGATACGCAGTATTTT. Its protein is CASSQGDSFTDTQYF.

This clone has only a few counts. This rearrangement joins TRBV4-1 to TRBJ2-1; D is ambiguous. The CDR3 has 15 amino acids. The V gene lost 4 bases and the J gene lost 8 bases, with 18 bases spanning the gap. Germline CDR1 MGHRA, CDR2 YSYEKL. The CDR3, as DNA: TGCGCCAGCAGCCCGCGATCCTCCCCTCGGTATGAGCAGTTCTTC. Amino acid sequence: CASSPRSSPRYEQFF.

Comments on this clone: The sample has other DNA sequences that encode this CDR3 too. The chain uses TRBV28 and TRBJ2-5; 9 positions agree with TRBD2. This CDR3 is 13 amino acids long. From germline, CDR1 is MDHEN and CDR2 SYDVKM. Germline trimming cut 5 bases from V and 2 bases from J; bases unmatched to any gene: 0. The CDR3 sequence: CASSSGGQETQYF. CDR3 bases: TGTGCCAGCAGTAGCGGGGGGCAAGAGACCCAGTACTTC.

V is TRBV7-9 and J is TRBJ1-2; a weak D match, TRBD1 (6 bases). Trimming left V 1 base short and J 4 bases short, with 10 bases between. This CDR3 has 14 residues. Germline CDR1 is SEHNR and CDR2 is FQNEAQ (reference sequence). For the CDR3, the DNA is TGTGCCAGCAGCTTAGACAGGGTCCCCTATGGCTACACCTTC. It yields the protein CASSLDRVPYGYTF.

The chain has TRBV4-1 and TRBJ2-2; the D gene is possibly TRBD1 (5 bases). The CDR3 length is 15 residues. Per germline, CDR1 MGHRA and CDR2 YSYEKL. Trimming took off 1 base at V and 5 bases at J, with 11 bases between the two ends. DNA for the CDR3: TGCGCCAGCAGCCAAGGTCAGGGTGGGACCGGGGAGCTGTTTTTT. It is translated as CASSQGQGGTGELFF.

There are a few counts of this clone. The rearrangement joins TRBV28 to TRBJ1-1; 8 positions match TRBD1. Trimming at V came to 4 bases and at J to 6 bases, leaving 13 bases not matched to a gene. The CDR3 sequence is 16 residues long. Germline V gene sequence: CDR1 MDHEN, CDR2 SYDVKM. CDR3 in amino acids: CASSYPPGQGKPEAFF. CDR3 nucleotide sequence: TGTGCCAGCAGTTACCCCCCTGGACAGGGCAAACCTGAAGCTTTCTTT.

This sequence joins TRBV18 and TRBJ1-4, with D maybe TRBD1 (5 bases). V lost 3 bases and J lost 8, with 16 bases in between. The CDR3 sequence is 15 residues long. The germline V gene has CDR1 KGHSH and CDR2 LQKENI. CDR3 sequence reads: CASSPTGPLGEKLFF. CDR3 DNA: TGTGCCAGCTCACCGACGGGGCCGCTTGGGGAAAAACTGTTTTTT.